Following are 20 T cell receptor beta chains from one sample sequenced in a study of blood T cells in healthy people across ages. For the second PCR, which ran for roughly 6 to 11 cycles, a sample-barcoded 5' primer and a J-beta primer mix were used. Using its own MiXCR run on the 5' RACE reads, TCRdb lists one record per CDR3 protein. This sample has 850,000 to 950,000 distinct CDR3 sequences; about 28% occur once, and the top ten carry 17%. Material for sequencing was blood. The receptors stem from a woman of 80 years or more in good health.

This clonotype has only a few counts. The chain joins TRBV7-9 to TRBJ1-2, with D maybe TRBD1 (5 bases). The CDR3 is made up of 15 amino acids. Deletions cut 1 base from V and 2 bases from J, with 11 bases between. Germline CDR1 and CDR2: SEHNR and FQNEAQ (reference sequence). The CDR3 here is CASSLGVRENYGYTF. The CDR3 DNA sequence: TGTGCCAGCAGCTTAGGTGTCAGGGAAAACTATGGCTACACCTTC.

This clonotype was seen repeatedly, ten times or more. The rearrangement joins TRBV20-1 to TRBJ2-7; TRBD1 is a possible D gene (6 bases). Trimming shortened V by 3 bases and J by 2 bases, and 11 bases separated the two germline ends. The CDR3 is made up of 13 amino acids. Germline V gene lookup returns CDR1 DFQATT and CDR2 SNEGSKA (reference sequence). CDR3 sequence reads: CSASPGQTYEQYF. The CDR3 region has the DNA TGCAGTGCTAGCCCGGGACAAACCTACGAGCAGTACTTC.

There are a few counts of this clonotype. The rearrangement joins TRBV7-2 to TRBJ2-1; D may be TRBD2 (5 bases). Germline V lookup: CDR1 SGHTA, CDR2 FQGNSA. The V and J ends lost 1 base and 4 bases respectively, with 17 bases between them. The CDR3 consists of 17 residues. DNA of the CDR3: TGTGCCAGCAGCTTAGTTACGGGCCTAGCTTCTTACAATGAGCAGTTCTTC. This gives the protein CASSLVTGLASYNEQFF.

This clonotype showed up just a few times. The chain employs TRBV12-3 or TRBV12-4 and TRBJ2-2; D may be TRBD1 (6 bases). This CDR3 spans 16 amino acids. Trimming removed 3 bases at V and 5 bases at J, with 16 bases between. CDR3 in amino acids: CASSLGHRTFTGELFF. CDR3 in DNA: TGTGCCAGCAGTTTGGGACACCGCACCTTTACCGGGGAGCTGTTTTTT.

The sample holds many counts of this clonotype. The V gene is TRBV5-6, the J gene TRBJ2-5; D gene unclear. The CDR3 extends over 17 amino acids. Germline V lookup: CDR1 SGHDT, CDR2 YYEEEE. Trimming removed 2 bases from V and 5 bases from J, with 22 bases in between. The CDR3 region has the DNA TGTGCCAGCAGCTTAGGTTACTTTCTCTTGCGTGAGGAGACCCAGTACTTC. Translation: CASSLGYFLLREETQYF.

A few counts support this clonotype. Since a much larger clone is just one base distant, this may be a read error. The chain's CDR3 is CASSYTGSSDRYF. The CDR3 DNA follows: TGTGCCAGCAGTTACACGGGTTCCTCCGATCGGTATTTT. This chain links TRBV6-2 or TRBV6-3 with TRBJ2-3; D is unresolved. Germline values: CDR1 MNHEY, CDR2 SVGEGT. V lost 2 bases to trimming and J lost 14 bases, with 17 bases between them. The CDR3 totals 13 residues.

This clonotype was found a few times. A much larger clone differs from this one at a single base, so this may be a read error. This chain uses TRBV12-3 or TRBV12-4 with TRBJ2-1, with D hard to call. Trimming shortened V by 2 bases and J by 12 bases, and 11 bases separated the two germline ends. The CDR3 spans 12 residues. The CDR3 loop is CASSLSGPWQFF. The CDR3 DNA sequence: TGTGCCAGCAGTTTAAGTGGGCCTTGGCAGTTCTTC.

This clonotype was counted between two and nine times. The chain is built from TRBV20-1 and TRBJ2-7; 8 nucleotides line up with TRBD1. The CDR3 has 14 residues. The trim removed 0 bases at V and 4 bases at J, leaving 5 bases unmatched. The germline V gene encodes CDR1 DFQATT and CDR2 SNEGSKA (reference sequence). The CDR3 spells CSAREGRGLYEQYF. The CDR3 DNA reads as TGCAGTGCTAGAGAGGGCAGGGGGCTTTACGAGCAGTACTTC.

This clonotype was detected ten times or more. This rearrangement joins TRBV6-2 or TRBV6-3 to TRBJ2-3; 7 bases match TRBD1. CDR1 is MNHEY and CDR2 is SVGEGT in the germline V gene. V shed 7 bases and J 3 bases; nucleotides not matched to a gene: 7. The length of the CDR3 is 14 residues. Here the CDR3 reads CASNRQGLTDTQYF. CDR3 in DNA: TGTGCCAGCAATAGACAGGGTCTTACAGATACGCAGTATTTT.

The gene calls are TRBV6-5 and TRBJ1-2, with 10 bases that match TRBD1. The germline V gene has CDR1 MNHEY and CDR2 SVGAGI. The CDR3 has 15 residues. With V trimmed by 7 bases and J by 8 bases, 13 bases remained unmatched. As DNA, the CDR3 is TGTGCCAGCACCATGGCGGGACAGGGGAATATGGGCTACACCTTC. It translates to CASTMAGQGNMGYTF.

A note on this clonotype: It may be a read error: a sequence one base away is much more abundant. This rearrangement joins TRBV20-1 to TRBJ2-1, with D perhaps being TRBD1 or TRBD2 (5 bases each). Per the germline V gene, CDR1 is DFQATT and CDR2 is SNEGSKA (reference sequence). V was pared by 6 bases and J by 2 bases, with 17 bases between. This CDR3 comprises 15 residues. CDR3 in amino acids: CSAKGRASPYNEQFF. The CDR3 nucleotides read TGCAGTGCAAAGGGGCGGGCTAGCCCCTACAATGAGCAGTTCTTC.

This clonotype has just a few counts. The chain couples TRBV11-2 to TRBJ1-1; D remains ambiguous. Germline values: CDR1 SGHAT, CDR2 FQNNGV. The CDR3 runs to 17 residues. The ends were cut back, 2 bases at V and 4 bases at J, with 20 bases in the middle. In nucleotides, the CDR3 is TGTGCCAGCAGCTTATCCCCCAGGAACCCATCGGGCACTGAAGCTTTCTTT. This translates into CASSLSPRNPSGTEAFF. Full variable domain (remainder filled in from reference TRBV11-2 and TRBJ1-1): EAGVAQSPRYKIIEKRQSVAFWCNPISGHATLYWYQQILGQGPKLLIQFQNNGVVDDSQLPKDRFSAERLKGVDSTLKIQPAKLEDSAVYLCASSLSPRNPSGTEAFFGQGTRLTVV.

The chain has TRBV28 and TRBJ2-7; 10 nucleotides agree with TRBD1. The junction had 4 bases not matched to a gene; V was cut back by 5 bases and J by 6 bases. The CDR3 contains 13 residues. CDR1 MDHEN and CDR2 SYDVKM come from the germline V gene. The CDR3 DNA sequence: TGTGCCAGCAGTGACAGGGGGCGAGGCGAGCAGTACTTC. Its translation is CASSDRGRGEQYF.

In this sample, this clonotype turned up many times. The chain joins TRBV5-1 to TRBJ2-1; 8 bases align to TRBD1. Germline CDR1 SGHRS, CDR2 YFSETQ. CDR3 length: 16 residues. With 4 bases clipped from V and 0 bases from J, the junction kept 6 bases outside the gene matches. The CDR3 spells CASSRGTGSSYNEQFF. The CDR3 nucleotides read TGCGCCAGCAGCCGGGGGACAGGAAGCTCCTACAATGAGCAGTTCTTC. The full variable domain, its missing parts supplied by reference TRBV5-1 and TRBJ2-1, is KAGVTQTPRYLIKTRGQQVTLSCSPISGHRSVSWYQQTPGQGLQFLFEYFSETQRNKGNFPGRFSGRQFSNSRSEMNVSTLELGDSALYLCASSRGTGSSYNEQFFGPGTRLTVL.

The chain carries TRBV10-3 and TRBJ2-3; 8 positions agree with TRBD2. Losses at the gene ends were 3 bases for V and 0 bases for J; bases not matched to a gene: 2. CDR1 and CDR2 (germline): ENHRY, SYGVKD. The CDR3 runs to 15 residues. Written as DNA, the CDR3 is TGTGCCATCAGTGAAACTAGCGGTAGCACAGATACGCAGTATTTT. It encodes CAISETSGSTDTQYF.

This clonotype was counted a few times. The rearrangement joins TRBV30 to TRBJ2-2; no clear D. V shed 0 bases and J shed 6 bases, with 14 bases lying between them. Per germline, CDR1 GTSNPN and CDR2 SVGIG (reference sequence). The CDR3 is 15 amino acids. The CDR3 reads CAWSVRTLGSGELFF. DNA for the CDR3: TGTGCCTGGAGTGTCAGAACCCTGGGGTCCGGGGAGCTGTTTTTT.

This clonotype was counted between two and nine times. The chain couples TRBV2 to TRBJ1-4; D is uncertain. There are 16 residues in the CDR3. The V end lost 2 bases, the J end lost 5 bases, and 15 bases lay between the germline ends. Germline V gene lookup returns CDR1 SNHLY and CDR2 FYNNEI. CDR3 sequence (DNA): TGTGCCAGCAGTGAACATCAAGTCAGGTCGAATGAAAAACTGTTTTTT. Its translation is CASSEHQVRSNEKLFF.

Details on this clonotype: A much larger clone differs by one base, so this may be a read error. This chain uses TRBV27 with TRBJ2-1, with D maybe TRBD2 (6 bases). Trimming pared 9 bases from V and 10 bases from J, leaving 25 bases between. CDR1 MNHEY and CDR2 SMNVEV come from the germline V gene (reference sequence). The CDR3 extends over 15 amino acids. The CDR3 reads CASLWSGTSEGEQFF. Here the CDR3 DNA reads TGTGCCAGTTTGTGGTCCGGGACTTCTGAGGGGGAGCAGTTCTTC.

Comments on this clonotype: A much larger clone lies a single base off, so this may be a read error. The chain carries TRBV4-3 and TRBJ2-5; D may be TRBD1 (6 bases). The CDR3 is made up of 14 amino acids. The V end lost 4 bases, the J end lost 4 bases, and 13 bases lay between the germline ends. The germline gives CDR1 LGHNA, CDR2 YSLEER. The CDR3 region is CASSRQQGRETQYF. CDR3 in DNA: TGCGCCAGCAGCCGTCAACAGGGACGAGAGACCCAGTACTTC.

The sample holds a few counts of this clonotype. The rearrangement uses TRBV6-2 or TRBV6-3 and TRBJ2-5; tentatively, D is TRBD1 (6 bases). The J call may not be correct, given that the DNA end is closer to TRBJ2-7. The CDR3 consists of 12 residues. The germline gives CDR1 MNHEY, CDR2 SVGEGT. The CDR3 nucleotides read TGTGCCAGCAGAGACAGGTCCCACGAGCAGTACTTC. Its translation: CASRDRSHEQYF.